This TCR beta chain was sequenced for a study of blood T cell repertoires in COVID-19 (dated by TCRdb to the early 2020s). Study-wide context: The collaborator samples originated in the United States, Italy and Spain and spanned the acute and convalescent phases of COVID-19. The material from the prospective study consisted of cDNA or gDNA derived from T cells, B-cell-depleted T cells, or PBMCs. Deeply sampled blood TCRbeta repertoires from subjects exposed to, actively infected with, or recovered from COVID-19 were included in the dataset. The repertoires were made available in a free public database intended to serve as a resource for research on the immune response to SARS-CoV-2. The samples were drawn from the first 160 participants of the ongoing ImmuneRACE study and from more than 1,000 subjects provided by 6 global collaborators. The sample metadata nearly always contained a de-identified subject ID, COVID-19 status, age in years and sex. Where HLA class I and class II types were available, the types were taken from metadata supplied by the sample provider, not from assay-based typing. Here is what the overall study found, with its caveats: How much clinical and demographic metadata was included differed by source and by participant, and the metadata was provided uncurated.

The germline V gene specifies SNHLY as CDR1 and FYNNEI as CDR2. The CDR3 measures 14 amino acids from cysteine to phenylalanine. The retained sequence is limited to the CDR3, 42 bases, with the frame set at the first base. Trimming accounts for 10 bases at V and 7 bases at J, while the number of junction bases matched to no gene is 13. As to this clone: Its antigen remains unidentified. No base-level quality is on record; no much larger clone is a single base apart.

Collaborating institutions collected whole blood in K2EDTA tubes following their own protocols. For TCRbeta analysis, collaborator samples were shipped as frozen whole blood, as isolated PBMCs, or as DNA extracted from either sample type. TCRbeta CDR3 regions were amplified from genomic DNA using the immunoSEQ Assay, a bias-controlled multiplex PCR. From the authors' description of their analysis: Within the assay, amplification of reference gene primers was used to estimate how many nucleated cells each sample contained. Sequence reads were collapsed and filtered to measure the absolute abundance of every unique TCRbeta CDR3 rearrangement. For each sample, productive Simpson clonality was calculated by taking the square root of Simpson's diversity index across productive rearrangements. The clones in this table, taken by TCRdb from immuneACCESS, are in-frame only. Not every clone is retained; where verified, under half of the shortfall comes from an unresolved V gene, and the cause of the rest is unknown. That table supplies the V and J calls and clone size; D and trimming were determined from the DNA. The sample table records fewer than 25,000 clones; approximately 86% of these occur just once. 4.5% to 6.5% of the sample comes from the top ten.

The source material was peripheral blood. The clonotype originates from a man between 45 and 60 years old with active COVID-19. The chain is made from TRBV2 and TRBJ1-5; 7 central bases correspond to TRBD1. At the DNA level, the sequence is TGTGCCATTCGGGACAGTGAGGTTGGCCAGCCCCAGCATTTT. Its amino acids are CAIRDSEVGQPQHF.